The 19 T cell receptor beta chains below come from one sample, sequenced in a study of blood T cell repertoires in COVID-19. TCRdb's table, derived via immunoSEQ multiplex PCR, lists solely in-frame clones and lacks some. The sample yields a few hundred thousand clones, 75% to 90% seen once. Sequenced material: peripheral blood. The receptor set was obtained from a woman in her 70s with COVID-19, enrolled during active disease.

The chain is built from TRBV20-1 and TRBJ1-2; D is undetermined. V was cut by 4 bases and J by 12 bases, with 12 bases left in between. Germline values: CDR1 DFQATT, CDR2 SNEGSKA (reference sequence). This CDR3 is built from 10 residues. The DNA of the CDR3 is TGCAGTGCTAACCCCGACACGGACACCTTC. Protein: CSANPDTDTF.

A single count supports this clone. CDR3 sequence reads: CAWSVKLGGSPLHF. The CDR3 nucleotides are TGTGCCTGGAGTGTAAAACTGGGGGGTTCACCCCTCCACTTT. The chain uses TRBV30 and TRBJ1-6; TRBD1 is a possible D gene (5 bases). Trimming shortened V by 0 bases and J by 9 bases, and 12 bases separated the two germline ends. The CDR3 extends over 14 amino acids. The V gene's germline CDR1 is GTSNPN and CDR2 SVGIG (reference sequence).

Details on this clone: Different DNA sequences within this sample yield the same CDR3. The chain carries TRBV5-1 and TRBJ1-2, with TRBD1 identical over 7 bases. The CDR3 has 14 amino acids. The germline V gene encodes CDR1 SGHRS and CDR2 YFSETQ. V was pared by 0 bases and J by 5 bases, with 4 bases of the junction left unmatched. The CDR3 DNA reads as TGCGCCAGCAGCTTGGGGACAGGAGGTTATGGCTACACCTTC. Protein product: CASSLGTGGYGYTF. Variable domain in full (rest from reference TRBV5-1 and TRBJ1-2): KAGVTQTPRYLIKTRGQQVTLSCSPISGHRSVSWYQQTPGQGLQFLFEYFSETQRNKGNFPGRFSGRQFSNSRSEMNVSTLELGDSALYLCASSLGTGGYGYTFGSGTRLTVV.

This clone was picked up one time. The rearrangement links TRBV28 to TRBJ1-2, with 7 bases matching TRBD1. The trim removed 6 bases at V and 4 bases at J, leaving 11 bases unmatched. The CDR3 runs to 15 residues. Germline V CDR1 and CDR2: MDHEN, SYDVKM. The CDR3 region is CASRPAQAGGYGYTF. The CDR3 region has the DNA TGTGCCAGCAGACCTGCCCAGGCAGGGGGCTATGGCTACACCTTC.

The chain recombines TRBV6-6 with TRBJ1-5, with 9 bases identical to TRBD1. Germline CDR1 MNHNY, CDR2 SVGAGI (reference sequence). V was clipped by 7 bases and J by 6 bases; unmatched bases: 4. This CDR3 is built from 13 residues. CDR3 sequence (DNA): TGTGCCAGCACCGGACAGGGGAGTCAGCCCCAGCATTTT. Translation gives CASTGQGSQPQHF.

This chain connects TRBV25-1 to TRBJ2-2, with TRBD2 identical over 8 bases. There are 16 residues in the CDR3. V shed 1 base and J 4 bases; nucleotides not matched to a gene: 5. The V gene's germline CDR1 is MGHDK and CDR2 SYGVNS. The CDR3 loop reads CASSEFRAGVTGELFF. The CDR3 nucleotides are TGTGCCAGCAGTGAATTTCGAGCGGGAGTCACCGGGGAGCTGTTTTTT.

The CDR3 nucleotides are TGCGCCAGCAGTCCTAGACTAGCGGGTATGTCAGATACGCAGTATTTT. It translates to CASSPRLAGMSDTQYF. The rearrangement links TRBV5-1 to TRBJ2-3, with 10 bases lining up with TRBD2. V lost 5 bases to trimming and J lost 4 bases; unmatched junction nucleotides: 10. The CDR3 contains 16 residues. Looked up from germline, CDR1 is SGHRS and CDR2 is YFSETQ.

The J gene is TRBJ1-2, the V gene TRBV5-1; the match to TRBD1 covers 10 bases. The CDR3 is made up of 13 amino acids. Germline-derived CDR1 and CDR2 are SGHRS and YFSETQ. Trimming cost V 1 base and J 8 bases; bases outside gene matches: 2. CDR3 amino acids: CASSLQDRGGYTF. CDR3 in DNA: TGCGCCAGCAGCTTGCAGGACAGGGGGGGCTACACCTTC.

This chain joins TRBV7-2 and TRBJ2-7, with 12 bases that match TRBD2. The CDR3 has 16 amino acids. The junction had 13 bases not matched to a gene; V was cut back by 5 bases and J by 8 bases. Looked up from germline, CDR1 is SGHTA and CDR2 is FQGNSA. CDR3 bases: TGTGCCAGCAGCCCCTGGACTAGCGGGACGTCTGTTCAGCAGTACTTC. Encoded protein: CASSPWTSGTSVQQYF.

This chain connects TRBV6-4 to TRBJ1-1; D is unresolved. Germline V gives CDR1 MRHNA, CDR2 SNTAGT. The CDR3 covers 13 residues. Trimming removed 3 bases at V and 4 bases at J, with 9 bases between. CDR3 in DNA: TGTGCCAGCAGTGAAAAGTACGGCACTGAAGCTTTCTTT. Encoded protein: CASSEKYGTEAFF.

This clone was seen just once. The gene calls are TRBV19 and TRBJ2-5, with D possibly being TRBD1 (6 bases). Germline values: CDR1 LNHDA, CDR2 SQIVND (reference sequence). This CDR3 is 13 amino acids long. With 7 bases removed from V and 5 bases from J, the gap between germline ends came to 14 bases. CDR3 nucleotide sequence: TGTGCCAGTACCACAGGGTACTTGGAGACCCAGTACTTC. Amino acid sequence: CASTTGYLETQYF.

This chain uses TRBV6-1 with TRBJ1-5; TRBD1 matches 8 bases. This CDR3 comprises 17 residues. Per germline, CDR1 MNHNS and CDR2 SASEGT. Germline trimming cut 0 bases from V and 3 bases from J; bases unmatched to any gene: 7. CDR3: CASSEANFQGANQPQHF. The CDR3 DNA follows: TGTGCCAGCAGTGAAGCGAATTTTCAGGGGGCCAATCAGCCCCAGCATTTT.

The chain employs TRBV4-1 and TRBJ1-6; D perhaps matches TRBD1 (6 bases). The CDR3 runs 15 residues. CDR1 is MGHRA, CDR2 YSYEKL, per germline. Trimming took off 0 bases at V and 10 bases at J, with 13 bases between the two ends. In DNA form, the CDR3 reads TGCGCCAGCAGCCAAGAAACTTCCAGGGGATCACCCCTCCACTTT. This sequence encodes CASSQETSRGSPLHF.

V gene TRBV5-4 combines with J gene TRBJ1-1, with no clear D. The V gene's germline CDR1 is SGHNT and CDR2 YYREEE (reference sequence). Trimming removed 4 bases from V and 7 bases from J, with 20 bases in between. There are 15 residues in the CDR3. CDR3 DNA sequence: TGTGCCAGCAGCGTCAGACACGGAGGTTGGGGTGAAGCTTTCTTT. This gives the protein CASSVRHGGWGEAFF.

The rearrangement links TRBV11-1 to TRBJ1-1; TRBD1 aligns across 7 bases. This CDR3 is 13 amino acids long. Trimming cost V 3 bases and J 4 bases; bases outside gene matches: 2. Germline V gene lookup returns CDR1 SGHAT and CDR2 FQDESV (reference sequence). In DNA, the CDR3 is TGTGCCAGCAGCTTGTCAGGGGGCACTGAAGCTTTCTTT. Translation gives CASSLSGGTEAFF.

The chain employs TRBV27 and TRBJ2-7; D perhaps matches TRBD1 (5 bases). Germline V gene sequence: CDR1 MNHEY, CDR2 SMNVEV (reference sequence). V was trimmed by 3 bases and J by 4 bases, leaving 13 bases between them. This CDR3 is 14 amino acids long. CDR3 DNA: TGTGCCAGCAGTTTTTTAGGACACCGATACGAGCAGTACTTC. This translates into CASSFLGHRYEQYF.

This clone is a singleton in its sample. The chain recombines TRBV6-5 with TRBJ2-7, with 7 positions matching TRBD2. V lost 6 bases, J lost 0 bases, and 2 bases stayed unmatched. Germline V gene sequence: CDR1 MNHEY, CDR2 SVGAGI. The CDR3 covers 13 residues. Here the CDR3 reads CASRGDYSYEQYF. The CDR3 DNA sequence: TGTGCCAGCAGAGGGGACTACTCCTACGAGCAGTACTTC.

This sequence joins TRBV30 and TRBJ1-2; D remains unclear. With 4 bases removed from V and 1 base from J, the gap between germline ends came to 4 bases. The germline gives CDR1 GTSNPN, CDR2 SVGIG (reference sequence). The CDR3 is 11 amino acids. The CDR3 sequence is CAWNSNYGYTF. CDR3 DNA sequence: TGTGCCTGGAACAGTAACTATGGCTACACCTTC.

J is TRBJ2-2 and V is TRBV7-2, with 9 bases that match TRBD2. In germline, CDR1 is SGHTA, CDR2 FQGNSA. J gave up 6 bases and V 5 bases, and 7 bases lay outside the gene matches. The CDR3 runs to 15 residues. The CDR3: CASSVIAGDSGELFF. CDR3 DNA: TGTGCCAGCAGCGTAATAGCGGGAGACTCCGGGGAGCTGTTTTTT.